This entry features one T cell receptor (beta chain) sequence. This clone showed up just a few times. Its target antigen remains unknown. No base-level quality is on record; no much larger clone is a single base apart. Libraries were made using the immunoSEQ multiplex PCR assay. TCRdb took this table from immuneACCESS and kept in-frame rearrangements with V and J called. Such tables lack part of the clones; where checked against another copy, unresolved V genes explain under half of the gap, and the rest is unexplained. Across this sample there are around 40,000 clones, with 89% seen only once. The ten largest clonotypes hold 1% to 1.5% of the sample. The sample originates from a study of T cell changes during pregnancy in multiple sclerosis (dated by TCRdb to between 2017 and 2020). About the full investigation: The study looked at changes in the T cell repertoire across pregnancy in women with multiple sclerosis.

The CDR3 runs 13 amino acids, cysteine and phenylalanine included. The retained sequence is limited to the CDR3, 39 bases, with the frame set at the first base. At the junction V is shortened by 0 bases and J by 6 bases, with 8 bases in between. The CDR1 and CDR2 encoded by the germline V gene (reference sequence) are GTSNPN and SVGIG. The rearranged segments are TRBV30 and TRBJ2-2; the D gene identity is not certain. The clonotype was recovered from a female donor with multiple sclerosis, enrolled in a pregnancy study. The sequencing used CD4+ T cells from peripheral blood mononuclear cells, collected in the first trimester of pregnancy. The nucleotide sequence reads as follows: TGTGCCTGGAGTGTGAGAGATGCCGGGGAGCTGTTTTTT. The translation is CAWSVRDAGELFF.